Listed below are T cell receptor beta chains from one sample, sequenced in a study of cytomegalovirus exposure and HLA in healthy donors. Using immunoSEQ multiplex PCR, the repertoire was profiled, and TCRdb retains in-frame clones only, with some absent. The table records about 130,000 clones, roughly nine tenths of them present only once. Sequencing was carried out using PBMCs. Receptor source: a woman under 30 in good health and CMV-seropositive. CDR3s include the opening cysteine and the closing phenylalanine or tryptophan. D genes are given only for firm matches.

CASSLPLWTGVGYEQYF	TGTGCCAGCAGCCTCCCTTTATGGACAGGGGTTGGTTACGAGCAGTACTTC	TRBV7-9	TRBD1	TRBJ2-7
CAISARGDEQYF	TGTGCCATCAGTGCCAGAGGCGACGAGCAGTACTTC	TRBV10-3	.	TRBJ2-7
CASSLAGEYNEQFF	TGTGCCAGTAGTTTAGCGGGGGAGTACAATGAGCAGTTCTTC	TRBV19	TRBD2	TRBJ2-1
CASSGGNTGELFF	TGTGCCAGCAGTGGCGGGAACACCGGGGAGCTGTTTTTT	TRBV6-4	.	TRBJ2-2
CASSYSRTGPNTEAFF	TGTGCCAGCAGTTACTCTCGGACAGGGCCAAACACTGAAGCTTTCTTT	TRBV6-5	TRBD1	TRBJ1-1
CASSSGTRNNEQFF	TGCGCCAGCAGCTCGGGGACACGGAACAATGAGCAGTTCTTC	TRBV5-1	.	TRBJ2-1
CASLPGGNTYNSPLHF	TGTGCCAGCCTGCCGGGGGGCAACACCTATAATTCACCCCTCCACTTT	TRBV28	.	TRBJ1-6
CASSQDGTFKETQYF	TGCGCCAGCAGCCAAGACGGGACATTTAAAGAGACCCAGTACTTC	TRBV4-1	.	TRBJ2-5
CASSSGQGGNSPLHF	TGTGCCAGCAGTTCGGGACAGGGGGGTAATTCACCCCTCCACTTT	TRBV28	TRBD1	TRBJ1-6
CASSGGRVVGYNEQFF	TGCGCCAGCAGCGGAGGACGGGTTGTGGGCTACAATGAGCAGTTCTTC	TRBV5-1	.	TRBJ2-1
CASRHLAKNIQYF	TGTGCCAGCAGACATTTAGCCAAAAACATTCAGTACTTC	TRBV11-2	.	TRBJ2-4
CASSFAGREQYF	TGTGCCAGCAGCTTCGCGGGGCGGGAGCAGTACTTC	TRBV7-3	.	TRBJ2-7